A single sample gave rise to the 15 T cell receptor beta chains below, sequenced in a study of blood T cell repertoires in COVID-19. Only in-frame clones appear in the TCRdb table, and some are missing; sequencing was by immunoSEQ multiplex PCR. This table has under 300,000 clones, 80% to 85% appearing once. The sequenced sample consisted of peripheral blood. These TCRs come from a woman between 18 and 29 years old with acute or convalescent COVID-19.

This sequence joins TRBV4-3 and TRBJ2-1; 13 nucleotides agree with TRBD2. The CDR3 covers 15 residues. Trimming removed 3 bases from V and 9 bases from J; junction bases left unmatched: 5. From germline, CDR1 is LGHNA and CDR2 YSLEER. CDR3 bases: TGCGCCAGCAGCCAGTTGGGACTAGCGGGACGTGAGCAGTTCTTC. This codes for CASSQLGLAGREQFF.

The chain has TRBV7-9 and TRBJ1-2, with unresolved D. V was shortened by 0 bases and J by 2 bases, with 10 bases between the two germline ends. The germline V gene encodes CDR1 SEHNR and CDR2 FQNEAQ (reference sequence). The CDR3 runs 15 residues. DNA for the CDR3: TGTGCCAGCAGCTTAGCGCCCGAGGCGAACTATGGCTACACCTTC. Translation gives CASSLAPEANYGYTF.

This chain links TRBV27 with TRBJ2-7; maybe TRBD2 (5 bases). The V gene lost 2 bases and the J gene lost 2 bases, with 10 bases spanning the gap. Germline V gene sequence: CDR1 MNHEY, CDR2 SMNVEV (reference sequence). CDR3 length: 14 amino acids. The CDR3 spells CASSLLGSAYEQYF. CDR3 DNA: TGTGCCAGCAGTTTACTAGGGAGTGCCTACGAGCAGTACTTC.

The chain couples TRBV4-1 to TRBJ2-1; tentative D call: TRBD2 (6 bases). Germline values: CDR1 MGHRA, CDR2 YSYEKL. The CDR3 loop spans 15 amino acids. V lost 4 bases, J lost 7 bases, and 17 bases lay in between. The CDR3 here is CASSLGLPSLNEQFF. CDR3 sequence (DNA): TGCGCCAGCAGCCTCGGACTACCTAGTTTAAATGAGCAGTTCTTC.

This clone was recorded only once. This rearrangement joins TRBV11-3 to TRBJ2-1; D is unresolved. This CDR3 is built from 13 residues. The germline V and J ends were trimmed by 4 bases and 5 bases, with 9 bases remaining between them. Looked up from germline, CDR1 is SGHNT and CDR2 is YENEEA. Written as DNA, the CDR3 is TGTGCCAGCAGCTCCTACCCGCACAATGAGCAGTTCTTC. Translating it yields CASSSYPHNEQFF.

The chain is built from TRBV6-5 and TRBJ1-5; D might be TRBD1 (5 bases). The CDR3 runs 15 residues. The V gene's germline CDR1 is MNHEY and CDR2 SVGAGI. V lost 6 bases to trimming and J lost 0 bases, with 12 bases between them. The CDR3 bases are TGTGCCAGCAGGGGGTCCGGGGGTAGCAATCAGCCCCAGCATTTT. As protein: CASRGSGGSNQPQHF.

The chain carries TRBV5-1 and TRBJ1-5, with 10 bases that match TRBD1. This CDR3 spans 15 amino acids. Germline V gene sequence: CDR1 SGHRS, CDR2 YFSETQ. The V segment lost 4 bases and the J segment 3 bases; nucleotides outside the gene matches: 4. This chain's CDR3 is CASSTGQGPNQPQHF. In DNA form, the CDR3 reads TGCGCCAGCAGCACGGGACAGGGGCCCAATCAGCCCCAGCATTTT.

Only a few counts were recorded for this clone. The rearrangement uses TRBV27 and TRBJ1-5, with 8 positions matching TRBD1. The CDR3 consists of 16 residues. V dropped 5 bases and J dropped 6; count of bases not matched to a gene: 12. The germline gives CDR1 MNHEY, CDR2 SMNVEV (reference sequence). CDR3: CASSPLATGDSQPQHF. CDR3 nucleotides: TGTGCCAGCAGTCCCTTGGCGACAGGGGATAGTCAGCCCCAGCATTTT.

The V gene is TRBV14, the J gene TRBJ2-1; maybe TRBD2 (6 bases). CDR3 length equals 17 residues. Germline V gene lookup returns CDR1 SGHDN and CDR2 FVKESK. Trimming took off 2 bases at V and 0 bases at J, with 14 bases between the two ends. DNA of the CDR3: TGTGCCAGCAGCCAACTCGGGGGTGTAAGCTCCTACAATGAGCAGTTCTTC. This codes for CASSQLGGVSSYNEQFF. The variable domain in full, completed from reference TRBV14 and TRBJ2-1, reads EAGVTQFPSHSVIEKGQTVTLRCDPISGHDNLYWYRRVMGKEIKFLLHFVKESKQDESGMPNNRFLAERTGGTYSTLKVQPAELEDSGVYFCASSQLGGVSSYNEQFFGPGTRLTVL.

The rearrangement uses TRBV4-3 and TRBJ2-6, with D maybe TRBD2 (5 bases). This CDR3 is built from 16 residues. Trimming took 3 bases from V and 4 from J, leaving 13 bases between them. Looked up from germline, CDR1 is LGHNA and CDR2 is YSLEER. The CDR3 protein is CASSQGGPMGANVLTF. CDR3 nucleotides: TGCGCCAGCAGCCAGGGCGGGCCCATGGGGGCCAACGTCCTGACTTTC.

The chain uses TRBV30 and TRBJ1-5; 10 nucleotides agree with TRBD1. The J segment lost 3 bases and the V segment lost 1 base, leaving 3 bases of the junction unmatched. Germline-derived CDR1 and CDR2 are GTSNPN and SVGIG (reference sequence). The CDR3 is 15 residues long. The CDR3 DNA reads as TGTGCCTGGAGTGCTGGACAGGGGGACAATCAGCCCCAGCATTTT. Translation: CAWSAGQGDNQPQHF.

V and J are TRBV6-1 and TRBJ2-3; the match to TRBD2 covers 8 bases. Germline CDR1 is MNHNS and CDR2 is SASEGT. V lost 2 bases to trimming and J lost 0 bases; unmatched junction nucleotides: 4. The CDR3 spans 16 residues. The CDR3 protein is CASSELAGGSTDTQYF. CDR3 in DNA: TGTGCCAGCAGTGAATTGGCGGGAGGAAGCACAGATACGCAGTATTTT.

The chain is built from TRBV14 and TRBJ2-3; D may be TRBD1 (6 bases). The CDR3 contains 17 residues. The germline gives CDR1 SGHDN, CDR2 FVKESK. Trimming took off 0 bases at V and 5 bases at J, with 18 bases between the two ends. CDR3 residues: CASSQDTGLDSKDTQYF. CDR3 DNA: TGTGCCAGCAGCCAAGATACAGGGCTTGACTCCAAAGATACGCAGTATTTT. The variable domain in full, completed from reference TRBV14 and TRBJ2-3, reads EAGVTQFPSHSVIEKGQTVTLRCDPISGHDNLYWYRRVMGKEIKFLLHFVKESKQDESGMPNNRFLAERTGGTYSTLKVQPAELEDSGVYFCASSQDTGLDSKDTQYFGPGTRLTVL.

The J gene is TRBJ2-7, the V gene TRBV7-8, with 8 positions matching TRBD2. Germline-derived CDR1 and CDR2 are SGHVS and FQNEAQ. V trimming: 7 bases; J trimming: 4 bases; junction bases outside the gene matches: 9. CDR3 size: 14 residues. The CDR3 sequence is CASTLGRAGYEQYF. The CDR3 bases are TGTGCCAGCACCCTCGGGAGGGCGGGGTACGAGCAGTACTTC.

This sequence joins TRBV7-2 and TRBJ2-2; TRBD2 matches 8 bases. Per germline, CDR1 SGHTA and CDR2 FQGNSA. The V gene end was trimmed by 4 bases and the J gene end by 5 bases; junction bases not matched to a gene: 6. This CDR3 has 15 amino acids. The CDR3 sequence: CASSYRASGTGELFF. CDR3 in DNA: TGTGCCAGCAGCTACCGGGCTAGCGGGACCGGGGAGCTGTTTTTT.